This T cell receptor (beta chain) was sequenced for a study of blood T cell repertoires in COVID-19. About the research overall: Sites across the United States, Italy and Spain contributed samples from acute and convalescent COVID-19. T cells, B-cell-depleted T cells, or PBMCs supplied cDNA or gDNA.

CDR3 length: 14 residues. V was pared by 4 bases and J by 5 bases, with 14 bases between. Germline lookup yields CDR1 KGHSH and CDR2 LQKENI. Original handling: Using reference gene primer amplification, nucleated cell counts were estimated. Produced via immunoSEQ multiplex PCR; TCRdb's table is partial and in-frame only. V, J and clone size derive from that table, while D and trimming were established from the DNA sequence. The sample has 200,000 to 250,000 clones; over 80% are singletons. During active infection, Seattle patients enrolled and were then monitored through disease. The sequence was collected from a man between 25 and 39 years old with COVID-19, enrolled during active disease. The chain carries TRBV18 and TRBJ1-2; possible D gene TRBD1, 5 bases. The sequencing input was peripheral blood. CDR3 sequence reads: CASSQPRARYGYTF. The CDR3 coding sequence is TGTGCCAGCTCACAGCCCAGGGCGCGGTATGGCTACACCTTC.